This record covers a single T cell receptor beta chain. What it recognizes is unknown. If no ophthalmopathy progression occurred within 18 months, Graves' hyperthyroidism was stable. Exclusion of a patient resulted from uncontrolled infection, other autoimmune disease, pregnancy or lactation. The study based diagnoses on clinical symptoms, serum thyroxine and TRAb, thyroid ultrasound and orbital computed tomography. This specimen comes from a study of T cells in Graves' hyperthyroidism and ophthalmopathy. The study's findings and limits: Separation of ophthalmopathy from stable hyperthyroidism was achieved by a 13 V-J model.

TCR beta CDR3 regions were amplified from RNA. Initially, a first-round RT-PCR of the TCR CDR3 employed the HTBI primer set. Via MiXCR, TCRdb re-called the multiplex PCR reads, giving one row per CDR3 protein. The sample contains a few hundred thousand distinct CDR3 sequences, 15% of which appear only once. This CDR3 has 12 residues. V was cut by 2 bases and J by 7 bases, with 6 bases left in between. CDR1 and CDR2 (germline): WSHSY, SAAADI. This chain joins TRBV10-2 and TRBJ2-1; no firm D call. Sequencing used blood. The TCR comes from a woman in her 30s with Graves' hyperthyroidism. CDR3 in amino acids: CASSETWNEQFF. In DNA form, the CDR3 reads TGCGCCAGCAGTGAGACCTGGAATGAGCAGTTCTTC.